Sequencing of this TCR beta chain was carried out in a study of T cells in Graves' hyperthyroidism and ophthalmopathy. Study results and caveats: Expanded thyroid clonotypes (above 0.001) were mostly also found in blood. A model built on 13 V-J features separated ophthalmopathy from stable hyperthyroidism.

Orbital computed tomography, thyroid ultrasound, serum thyroxine and TRAb, and clinical symptoms together informed the diagnoses. Germline V gives CDR1 DFQATT, CDR2 SNEGSKA (reference sequence). The V and J ends lost 0 bases and 3 bases respectively, with 6 bases between them. This CDR3 region has 12 residues. Regions amplified from RNA transcripts were the TCR beta CDR3 regions. TCR CDR3 underwent first-round RT-PCR with the HTBI primer set. TCRdb reprocessed the multiplex PCR reads with MiXCR, giving one entry per CDR3 protein. This sample has over 350,000 distinct CDR3 sequences; roughly 13% occur once, and the top ten carry over 25%. This clonotype occurred many times. Its antigen is unidentified.

The rearrangement joins TRBV20-1 to TRBJ2-7, with TRBD2 as a possible D gene (5 bases). The TCR originated in a middle-aged man with Graves' ophthalmopathy. Material: blood. Written as DNA, the CDR3 is TGCAGTGCTAGAGATCGGGACTACGAGCAGTACTTC. This codes for CSARDRDYEQYF.